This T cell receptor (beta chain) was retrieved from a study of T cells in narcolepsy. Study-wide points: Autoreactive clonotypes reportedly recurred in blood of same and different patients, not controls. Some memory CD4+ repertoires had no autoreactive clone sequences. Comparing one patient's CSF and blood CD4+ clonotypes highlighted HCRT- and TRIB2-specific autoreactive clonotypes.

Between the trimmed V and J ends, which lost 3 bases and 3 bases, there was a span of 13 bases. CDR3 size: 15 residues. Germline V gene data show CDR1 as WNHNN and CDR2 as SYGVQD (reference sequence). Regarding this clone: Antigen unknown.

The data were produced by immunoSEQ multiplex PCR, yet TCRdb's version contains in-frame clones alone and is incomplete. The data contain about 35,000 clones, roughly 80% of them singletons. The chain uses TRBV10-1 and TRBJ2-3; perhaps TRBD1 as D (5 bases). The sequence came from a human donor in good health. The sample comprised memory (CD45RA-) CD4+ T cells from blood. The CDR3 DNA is TGCGCCAGCAGTGAAATGGGGCTAAGTACAGATACGCAGTATTTT. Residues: CASSEMGLSTDTQYF.